Below, 26 T cell receptor beta chains from the same sample are listed, as sequenced in a study of cytomegalovirus exposure and HLA in healthy donors. The PCR used 60 Vbeta and 13 Jbeta primers. Libraries were prepared by immunoSEQ multiplex PCR; TCRdb keeps only in-frame clonotypes and omits some of them. The table includes approximately 150,000 clones, 80% detected once. Specimen: PBMCs. These receptors all stem from a male donor in good health and CMV-seronegative.

The CDR3 here is CASSEGRGVFYGYTF. DNA for the CDR3: TGTGCCAGCAGTGAAGGACGGGGTGTCTTCTATGGCTACACCTTC. The chain links TRBV6-1 to TRBJ1-2; D is unclear. The germline V gene encodes CDR1 MNHNS and CDR2 SASEGT. The CDR3 covers 15 residues. V lost 1 base and J lost 4, with 13 bases in between.

The chain employs TRBV6-5 and TRBJ2-7; no firm D call. Germline V lookup: CDR1 MNHEY, CDR2 SVGAGI. Trimming pared 6 bases from V and 4 bases from J, leaving 19 bases between. This CDR3 contains 15 residues. CDR3 DNA sequence: TGTGCCAGCAGCCCCGGTCGAGAGGCCTTATACGAGCAGTACTTC. Amino acid sequence: CASSPGREALYEQYF.

This clone was seen a few times. The chain has TRBV5-1 and TRBJ1-4; TRBD1 aligns across 12 bases. Germline CDR1 SGHRS, CDR2 YFSETQ. J was trimmed by 7 bases and V by 5 bases; bases with no gene match: 9. The CDR3 runs 16 residues. CDR3 DNA: TGCGCCAGCAGTCCCGGGACAGGGGGCAGGAGTGAAAAACTGTTTTTT. Protein: CASSPGTGGRSEKLFF.

The rearrangement uses TRBV7-9 and TRBJ1-6; D is perhaps TRBD1 (6 bases). This CDR3 has 14 residues. Germline-derived CDR1 and CDR2 are SEHNR and FQNEAQ (reference sequence). Trimming cost V 0 bases and J 6 bases, with 6 bases left between them. CDR3 nucleotides: TGTGCCAGCAGCTTAGCACAGGGTAATTCACCCCTCCACTTT. This codes for CASSLAQGNSPLHF.

The chain links TRBV7-8 to TRBJ1-5; D call uncertain. The CDR3 extends over 13 amino acids. Germline CDR1 is SGHVS and CDR2 is FQNEAQ. Trimming took 5 bases from V and 4 from J, leaving 9 bases between them. The CDR3 reads CASSTRLNQPQHF. CDR3 sequence (DNA): TGTGCCAGCAGCACAAGATTGAATCAGCCCCAGCATTTT.

The rearrangement joins TRBV11-2 to TRBJ2-7, with 11 bases fitting TRBD2. The junction had 9 bases not matched to a gene; V was cut back by 6 bases and J by 2 bases. The V gene's germline CDR1 is SGHAT and CDR2 FQNNGV. The CDR3 loop spans 16 amino acids. Here the CDR3 DNA reads TGTGCCAGCAGACCTCGGGGGACTAGCGGCCCCTACGAGCAGTACTTC. It yields the protein CASRPRGTSGPYEQYF. The full variable domain, completed using reference TRBV11-2 and TRBJ2-7, is EAGVAQSPRYKIIEKRQSVAFWCNPISGHATLYWYQQILGQGPKLLIQFQNNGVVDDSQLPKDRFSAERLKGVDSTLKIQPAKLEDSAVYLCASRPRGTSGPYEQYFGPGTRLTVT.

This clone was seen just once. V is TRBV10-3 and J is TRBJ2-7, with TRBD1 identical over 11 bases. V lost 3 bases to trimming and J lost 5 bases; unmatched junction nucleotides: 3. The CDR3 is 14 residues long. Per the germline V gene, CDR1 is ENHRY and CDR2 is SYGVKD. The CDR3 region is CAISDGQGADEQYF. The CDR3 coding sequence is TGTGCCATCAGTGACGGACAGGGGGCCGACGAGCAGTACTTC.

The rearrangement links TRBV7-8 to TRBJ2-7, with TRBD1 as a possible D gene (5 bases). V was pared by 5 bases and J by 3 bases, with 14 bases between. CDR3 length: 14 residues. Per the germline V gene, CDR1 is SGHVS and CDR2 is FQNEAQ. The CDR3 sequence: CASSPTDSLYEQYF. DNA of the CDR3: TGTGCCAGCAGCCCCACTGACAGCCTCTACGAGCAGTACTTC.

The chain couples TRBV30 to TRBJ1-6, with D perhaps matching TRBD1 (5 bases). The CDR3 extends over 15 amino acids. The germline gives CDR1 GTSNPN, CDR2 SVGIG (reference sequence). V dropped 1 base and J dropped 0 bases, with 7 bases sitting between them. As DNA, the CDR3 is TGTGCCTGGAGTGGGGGGGACTCCTATAATTCACCCCTCCACTTT. Translated, it gives CAWSGGDSYNSPLHF.

The rearrangement uses TRBV5-1 and TRBJ1-5, with unresolved D. From germline, CDR1 is SGHRS and CDR2 YFSETQ. With 1 base removed from V and 4 bases from J, the gap between germline ends came to 12 bases. The CDR3 loop spans 15 amino acids. This chain's CDR3 is CASSLSGERNQPQHF. CDR3 DNA: TGCGCCAGCAGCTTGTCCGGGGAACGGAATCAGCCCCAGCATTTT.

The chain recombines TRBV6-1 with TRBJ2-7, with a tentative D call TRBD1 (5 bases). Germline CDR1 is MNHNS and CDR2 is SASEGT. The CDR3 extends over 15 amino acids. V lost 7 bases and J 5 bases, leaving 21 bases between the germline ends. The CDR3, as DNA: TGTGCCAGCAATAAGGGGCTTCCTACGTACCACGAGCAGTACTTC. Its translation is CASNKGLPTYHEQYF.

In nucleotides, the CDR3 is TGCGCCAGCAGCTTGTTTCAGGGGAACACTGAAGCTTTCTTT. Amino acids: CASSLFQGNTEAFF. The chain employs TRBV5-1 and TRBJ1-1, with a weak D call TRBD1 (5 bases). Germline CDR1 is SGHRS and CDR2 is YFSETQ. The CDR3 length is 14 residues. Trimming took 1 base from V and 1 from J, leaving 8 bases between them.

The table lists this clone with a count of one. This specimen includes other DNA sequences encoding the same CDR3. This chain links TRBV10-2 with TRBJ2-7; TRBD2 agrees at 7 bases. The V gene end was trimmed by 5 bases and the J gene end by 6 bases; junction bases not matched to a gene: 10. This CDR3 spans 14 amino acids. Per the germline V gene, CDR1 is WSHSY and CDR2 is SAAADI. The CDR3 spells CASSPLITGGEQYF. In nucleotides, the CDR3 is TGCGCCAGCAGTCCCCTAATCACGGGAGGCGAGCAGTACTTC.

The chain links TRBV9 to TRBJ1-1, with D perhaps TRBD1 (5 bases). The CDR3 has 16 residues. In germline, CDR1 is SGDLS, CDR2 YYNGEE. V gave up 0 bases and J gave up 5 bases, with 17 bases separating them. The CDR3 DNA reads as TGTGCCAGCAGCGTAGCTTTTCAGGGCGTGATGACTGAAGCTTTCTTT. Its protein product is CASSVAFQGVMTEAFF. Complete variable domain (other parts from reference TRBV9 and TRBJ1-1): DSGVTQTPKHLITATGQRVTLRCSPRSGDLSVYWYQQSLDQGLQFLIQYYNGEERAKGNILERFSAQQFPDLHSELNLSSLELGDSALYFCASSVAFQGVMTEAFFGQGTRLTVV.

The chain carries TRBV30 and TRBJ2-7; 10 bases are shared with TRBD1. CDR1 GTSNPN and CDR2 SVGIG come from the germline V gene (reference sequence). Unmatched junction bases numbered 6, after V lost 5 bases and J lost 2 bases. This CDR3 contains 14 residues. CDR3 region: CAWERDRGTYEQYF. Written as DNA, the CDR3 is TGTGCCTGGGAAAGGGACAGGGGAACCTACGAGCAGTACTTC.

The chain carries TRBV6-5 and TRBJ2-7; D may be TRBD1 (5 bases). The CDR3 consists of 12 residues. Trimming shortened V by 7 bases and J by 4 bases, and 11 bases separated the two germline ends. The germline V gene has CDR1 MNHEY and CDR2 SVGAGI. CDR3 residues: CASTAGIYEQYF. CDR3 DNA: TGTGCCAGCACGGCAGGGATTTACGAGCAGTACTTC.

A single count supports this clone. The gene calls are TRBV9 and TRBJ1-5; D ambiguous. The V gene lost 4 bases and the J gene lost 3 bases, with 11 bases spanning the gap. This CDR3 region has 14 residues. The germline V gene encodes CDR1 SGDLS and CDR2 YYNGEE. The CDR3 sequence: CASSSGSNNQPQHF. The CDR3 DNA reads TGTGCCAGCAGCAGCGGGTCGAACAATCAGCCCCAGCATTTT.

The chain uses TRBV2 and TRBJ2-7, with 8 bases identical to TRBD1. The CDR3 consists of 13 residues. Germline assignment: CDR1 SNHLY and CDR2 FYNNEI. The trim removed 5 bases at V and 3 bases at J, leaving 3 bases unmatched. CDR3 sequence: CASSPTGDYEQYF. CDR3 nucleotide sequence: TGTGCCAGCAGTCCGACAGGGGACTACGAGCAGTACTTC. Together with reference TRBV2 and TRBJ2-7, the CDR3 gives the full variable domain: EPEVTQTPSHQVTQMGQEVILRCVPISNHLYFYWYRQILGQKVEFLVSFYNNEISEKSEIFDDQFSVERPDGSNFTLKIRSTKLEDSAMYFCASSPTGDYEQYFGPGTRLTVT.

The genes are TRBV9 and TRBJ2-5; a weak D match, TRBD2 (5 bases). From germline, CDR1 is SGDLS and CDR2 YYNGEE. The CDR3 extends over 13 amino acids. The germline V and J ends were trimmed by 2 bases and 2 bases, with 7 bases remaining between them. The CDR3 sequence: CASSVGIQETQYF. DNA of the CDR3: TGTGCCAGCAGCGTCGGGATACAAGAGACCCAGTACTTC.

This rearrangement joins TRBV29-1 to TRBJ2-7; a weak D match, TRBD1 (6 bases). The CDR3 consists of 14 residues. CDR1 is SQVTM, CDR2 ANQGSEA, per germline. V dropped 6 bases and J dropped 0 bases, with 15 bases sitting between them. DNA for the CDR3: TGCAGCGTCCGAGGGGGTTCCAGCTCCTACGAGCAGTACTTC. This sequence encodes CSVRGGSSSYEQYF.

The chain employs TRBV11-2 and TRBJ2-7, with TRBD1 as a possible D gene (5 bases). CDR3 length equals 15 residues. Germline V CDR1 and CDR2: SGHAT, FQNNGV. The V and J ends lost 6 bases and 5 bases respectively, with 20 bases between them. CDR3 region: CASSPTGHPGHEQYF. The CDR3 DNA reads as TGTGCCAGCAGTCCTACAGGACATCCCGGGCACGAGCAGTACTTC.

The chain couples TRBV2 to TRBJ1-2; 10 nucleotides line up with TRBD1. Germline CDR1 is SNHLY and CDR2 is FYNNEI. The CDR3 runs 13 residues. V lost 5 bases to trimming and J lost 6 bases; unmatched junction nucleotides: 3. The CDR3 nucleotides are TGTGCCAGCAGTCTCGGGACAGGGGATGGCTACACCTTC. It translates to CASSLGTGDGYTF.

The genes are TRBV5-1 and TRBJ1-2; D ambiguous. Germline V gives CDR1 SGHRS, CDR2 YFSETQ. V shed 0 bases and J shed 2 bases, with 14 bases lying between them. The CDR3 has 16 amino acids. The DNA of the CDR3 is TGCGCCAGCAGCTTGGGGGCAGTAGGCCAGAACTATGGCTACACCTTC. Its protein product is CASSLGAVGQNYGYTF.

In nucleotides, the CDR3 is TGCGCCAGCAGCCAAGGCCCTAGGACAGGGTCCTACGAGCAGTACTTC. This encodes CASSQGPRTGSYEQYF. This rearrangement joins TRBV4-1 to TRBJ2-7; the match to TRBD1 covers 8 bases. With 1 base clipped from V and 1 base from J, the junction kept 6 bases outside the gene matches. Germline V gene data show CDR1 as MGHRA and CDR2 as YSYEKL. The length of the CDR3 is 16 residues.

J is TRBJ1-1 and V is TRBV4-2, with D perhaps matching TRBD1 (6 bases). The CDR3 has 15 residues. Germline CDR1 is LGHNA and CDR2 is YNFKEQ. With 4 bases removed from V and 0 bases from J, the gap between germline ends came to 12 bases. CDR3 protein: CASSRPDRVNTEAFF. The CDR3 DNA is TGTGCCAGCAGCCGACCGGACAGAGTGAACACTGAAGCTTTCTTT.

This rearrangement joins TRBV6-5 to TRBJ2-1, with TRBD1 identical over 8 bases. CDR1 and CDR2 from the germline V gene are MNHEY and SVGAGI. The J segment lost 6 bases and the V segment lost 5 bases, leaving 6 bases of the junction unmatched. This CDR3 is built from 14 residues. The CDR3 is CASSPDRVGNEQFF. CDR3 nucleotide sequence: TGTGCCAGCAGTCCGGACAGGGTCGGCAATGAGCAGTTCTTC.